This TCR beta chain was obtained from a study of glioma-infiltrating T cells. Germline V gene data show CDR1 as MNHNS and CDR2 as SASEGT. V dropped 2 bases and J dropped 8; count of bases not matched to a gene: 9. The CDR3 has 15 amino acids. Study conclusions and caveats: Shared blood CDR3 signature motifs marked patients with low tissue-blood divergence.

Worth noting for this clonotype: No antigen is known for it.

Using RNA template, CDR3s of TCR alpha and beta were amplified with iRepertoire arm-PCR. One entry per CDR3 protein results from TCRdb running MiXCR on the multiplex PCR reads. Of 300,000 to 450,000 distinct CDR3 sequences listed, 41% are singletons. Sequencing input: glioma tissue, nonneoplastic brain tissue, or PBMCs (not recorded which). This chain joins TRBV6-1 and TRBJ2-1; 7 nucleotides line up with TRBD2. The clonotype originates from a human donor with low-grade glioma or glioblastoma, undergoing nonglioma brain surgery, or in good health (not recorded which). CDR3 bases: TGTGCCAGCAGTGAACTTAGCGGGCGGCTCGATGAGCAGTTCTTC. Protein: CASSELSGRLDEQFF.